A single sample is the source of the 8 T cell receptor beta chains below, sequenced in a study of control samples from healthy donors and cancer patients. TCRdb's copy holds only in-frame clones and misses some; the assay was immunoSEQ multiplex PCR. The profile covers 100,000 to 150,000 clones, with over 85% appearing a single time and around 6% taken by the ten largest. The sequenced sample was blood. Every receptor here comes from a man between 18 and 35 years old in good health.

This clone was observed a single time. The V and J genes are TRBV4-1 and TRBJ2-6; D gene uncertain. V was clipped by 2 bases and J by 0 bases, with 8 bases between them. CDR1 and CDR2 (germline): MGHRA, YSYEKL. The CDR3 is made up of 16 amino acids. The CDR3 DNA reads as TGCGCCAGCAGCCAAACGGTACCCTCTGGGGCCAACGTCCTGACTTTC. The encoded protein is CASSQTVPSGANVLTF.

The chain links TRBV3-1 (or the pseudogene TRBV3-2) to TRBJ2-5; tentative D call: TRBD2 (6 bases). The CDR3 spans 13 residues. Per the germline V gene, CDR1 is LGHDT and CDR2 is YNNKEL (reference sequence). Trimming took 4 bases from V and 5 from J, leaving 11 bases between them. The CDR3: CASSLGGWETQYF. The CDR3 coding sequence is TGTGCCAGCAGCCTTGGAGGGTGGGAGACCCAGTACTTC.

The V call is TRBV2, the J call TRBJ1-5; tentative D call: TRBD1 (5 bases). Germline V gene sequence: CDR1 SNHLY, CDR2 FYNNEI. Trimming removed 7 bases at V and 2 bases at J, with 9 bases between. The CDR3 runs to 13 residues. CDR3 DNA: TGTGCCAGCACCGGGGACGGCAATCAGCCCCAGCATTTT. Amino acid sequence: CASTGDGNQPQHF.

The rearrangement uses TRBV2 and TRBJ2-7, with 12 nucleotides matching TRBD2. The germline V gene encodes CDR1 SNHLY and CDR2 FYNNEI. The trim removed 4 bases at V and 7 bases at J, leaving 5 bases unmatched. The CDR3 has 14 residues. The CDR3 region has the DNA TGTGCCAGCAGTGTCACACTAGCGGGGGGAGAGCAGTACTTC. Its translation: CASSVTLAGGEQYF.

This clone was counted a single time. The rearrangement links TRBV7-2 to TRBJ1-2, with 10 nucleotides matching TRBD1. This CDR3 has 17 residues. In germline, CDR1 is SGHTA, CDR2 FQGNSA. Trimming removed 5 bases from V and 4 bases from J; junction bases left unmatched: 13. The CDR3 protein is CASSPSSGTGVPYGYTF. CDR3 sequence (DNA): TGTGCCAGCAGCCCTTCCTCCGGGACAGGGGTACCCTATGGCTACACCTTC.

Here the CDR3 reads CASSDPGTGVGNTIYF. CDR3 sequence (DNA): TGTGCCAGCAGTGATCCCGGGACAGGGGTTGGAAACACCATATATTTT. The V gene is TRBV6-1, the J gene TRBJ1-3; the match to TRBD1 covers 10 bases. Germline lookup yields CDR1 MNHNS and CDR2 SASEGT. The CDR3 is made up of 16 amino acids. With V trimmed by 3 bases and J by 3 bases, 5 bases remained unmatched.

The chain is built from TRBV7-3 and TRBJ2-3, with D tentatively TRBD1 or TRBD2 (5 bases each). CDR1 is SGHTA and CDR2 is FQGTGA in the germline V gene. Trimming removed 6 bases at V and 6 bases at J, with 16 bases between. The CDR3 covers 14 residues. The CDR3 sequence: CASRGSGGADTQYF. As DNA, the CDR3 is TGTGCCAGCAGGGGGTCTGGGGGTGCGGATACGCAGTATTTT.

This clone has only one observation. J is TRBJ1-2 and V is TRBV2; 9 bases fit TRBD1. V shed 6 bases and J 8 bases; nucleotides not matched to a gene: 13. Germline V gene lookup returns CDR1 SNHLY and CDR2 FYNNEI. This CDR3 region has 15 residues. DNA for the CDR3: TGTGCCAGCAGGGACCCGGGACAGGGTTTTTGGGGCTACACCTTC. This sequence encodes CASRDPGQGFWGYTF.